These 11 T cell receptor beta chains share one sample of origin, sequenced in a study of regulatory T cells in long-lasting Graves disease. Construction of TCR beta libraries relied on iRepertoire HTBI primers and on Arm-PCR targeting CDR3 regions. MiXCR, run by TCRdb on the multiplex PCR reads, gives a single entry per CDR3 protein. The sample has about 220,000 distinct CDR3 sequences, about a sixth seen once. Time point specified: newly diagnosed GD, antithyroid drugs for less than 3 months. After RNA was extracted from PBMCs, the TCR library was made from it. Here the sequenced sample was peripheral blood mononuclear cells (PBMCs), taken at new diagnosis, from a patient treated with antithyroid drugs. The receptors here all came from a female donor with Graves disease.

The sample holds many counts of this clonotype. CDR3 in amino acids: CSAGNWGQNTEAFF. Written as DNA, the CDR3 is TGCAGTGCAGGAAACTGGGGCCAGAACACTGAAGCTTTCTTT. This chain links TRBV20-1 with TRBJ1-1; the D gene is possibly TRBD1 (5 bases). CDR1 and CDR2 from the germline V gene are DFQATT and SNEGSKA (reference sequence). The CDR3 sequence is 14 residues long. The ends were cut back, 6 bases at V and 1 base at J, with 15 bases in the middle.

The rearrangement joins TRBV11-2 to TRBJ2-7, with 11 bases lining up with TRBD2. The germline V gene encodes CDR1 SGHAT and CDR2 FQNNGV. After removal of 5 bases from V and 4 bases from J, the junction contained 10 bases not matched to a gene. The CDR3 contains 16 residues. CDR3 loop: CASSRDSGRAGYEQYF. The CDR3 DNA is TGTGCCAGCAGCCGTGATAGCGGGAGGGCCGGGTACGAGCAGTACTTC.

This clonotype was seen repeatedly, ten times or more. This sequence joins TRBV5-6 and TRBJ1-2; 7 bases map to TRBD1. Trimming cost V 4 bases and J 3 bases; bases outside gene matches: 6. The CDR3 runs 14 residues. Germline loops: CDR1 SGHDT, CDR2 YYEEEE. CDR3 protein: CASSRGQRDYGYTF. CDR3 nucleotides: TGTGCCAGCAGCCGGGGACAGCGCGACTATGGCTACACCTTC.

This clonotype has at least ten counts. The CDR3 DNA is TGTGCCAGCACTGACTCCTTGGTCTACGAGCAGTACTTC. Amino acid sequence: CASTDSLVYEQYF. V is TRBV28 and J is TRBJ2-7; no reliable D call. Trimming left V 7 bases short and J 3 bases short, with 13 bases between. This CDR3 has 13 residues. The germline V gene has CDR1 MDHEN and CDR2 SYDVKM.

This clonotype was seen ten or more times. This chain joins TRBV5-5 and TRBJ1-1, with TRBD1 as a possible D gene (6 bases). Germline V gene sequence: CDR1 SGHKS, CDR2 YYEKEE (reference sequence). The V and J ends lost 5 bases and 4 bases respectively, with 18 bases between them. The CDR3 sequence is 15 residues long. The CDR3: CASRDLQGKITEAFF. The CDR3 DNA sequence: TGTGCCAGCAGGGATCTTCAGGGGAAGATCACTGAAGCTTTCTTT. Drawing the rest from reference TRBV5-5 and TRBJ1-1, the complete variable domain is DAGVTQSPTHLIKTRGQQVTLRCSPISGHKSVSWYQQVLGQGPQFIFQYYEKEERGRGNFPDRFSARQFPNYSSELNVNALLLGDSALYLCASRDLQGKITEAFFGQGTRLTVV.

This clonotype was observed many times. The chain combines TRBV9 with TRBJ2-7; D is undetermined. The CDR3 runs to 13 residues. The V end was cut by 3 bases, the J end by 4 bases, with 11 bases between. The V gene's germline CDR1 is SGDLS and CDR2 YYNGEE. In nucleotides, the CDR3 is TGTGCCAGCAGCGCTCAGCAAGGTTACGAGCAGTACTTC. It codes for CASSAQQGYEQYF.

This clonotype came up a few times. The J gene is TRBJ2-5, the V gene TRBV24-1; TRBD1 matches 7 bases. Germline CDR1 KGHDR, CDR2 SFDVKD. The CDR3 runs 16 residues. The J segment lost 0 bases and the V segment lost 2 bases, leaving 5 bases of the junction unmatched. The chain's CDR3 is CATSDSGQDYQETQYF. CDR3 nucleotides: TGTGCCACCAGTGATTCCGGACAGGACTACCAAGAGACCCAGTACTTC.

This clonotype was counted at least ten times. This chain links TRBV10-3 with TRBJ2-2; TRBD1 matches at 9 bases. CDR1 is ENHRY and CDR2 is SYGVKD in the germline V gene. This CDR3 has 17 amino acids. Trimming cost V 5 bases and J 3 bases; bases outside gene matches: 10. DNA of the CDR3: TGTGCCATCAGTCCCCGGGACAGGGTGACCCACACCGGGGAGCTGTTTTTT. Translated, it gives CAISPRDRVTHTGELFF.

In its sample, this clonotype was seen many times. The chain uses TRBV10-3 and TRBJ2-7; 7 bases map to TRBD2. V shed 8 bases and J 5 bases; nucleotides not matched to a gene: 15. The CDR3 consists of 15 residues. CDR1 is ENHRY, CDR2 SYGVKD, per germline. The DNA for the CDR3 is TGTGCCATCTCCTCAATACGGGGGAGGGGCAACGAGCAGTACTTC. Residues: CAISSIRGRGNEQYF.

This clonotype was found many times. The chain uses TRBV3-1 and TRBJ2-3, with D unresolved. The DNA end is a closer match to TRBJ1-1, so the J assignment may be wrong. Germline V gene data show CDR1 as LGHDT and CDR2 as YNNKEL (reference sequence). This CDR3 is 12 amino acids long. CDR3 protein: CASSQGGGKAFF. DNA of the CDR3: TGTGCCAGCAGCCAAGGAGGTGGGAAAGCTTTCTTT.

Many counts were recorded for this clonotype. V and J are TRBV29-1 and TRBJ2-1; 7 bases align to TRBD1. Losses at the gene ends were 0 bases for V and 12 bases for J; bases not matched to a gene: 11. The length of the CDR3 is 14 residues. Per the germline V gene, CDR1 is SQVTM and CDR2 is ANQGSEA. The chain's CDR3 is CSVEDGLGQRSQFF. The CDR3, as DNA: TGCAGCGTTGAAGATGGGTTGGGACAGCGTTCGCAGTTCTTC.